These T cell receptor beta chains were read from a single sample in a study of CD8 T cells in Susac syndrome. Using its own MiXCR run on the immunoSEQ multiplex PCR reads, TCRdb lists one record per CDR3 protein. In the table there are about 120,000 distinct CDR3 sequences, 85% to 95% of which are singletons. The sample taken for sequencing was CD4+ T cells from PBMCs. The source of these receptors is a human donor with multiple sclerosis. Both conserved end residues are trimmed from each CDR3.

TRBV28	ASRSNRDGISEQY
TRBV20-1	SATKGEGAGYGYT
TRBV29-1	SGGDYTDTQY
TRBV20-1	SAVGLLSTDTQY
TRBV5-4	ASSLADETQY
TRBV28	ASSLRSSPLH
TRBV24-1	ATSFRGRPPTGNTEAF
TRBV4-2	ASSPRPQGQGDKLF
TRBV7-3	ASSSDPRHEQY
TRBV5-1	ASSPRGENYGYT
TRBV20-1	SAQTVDEQY
TRBV20-1	RGSRQLNTEAF
TRBV3-1	ASSPGEGAREQY
TRBV6-6	ASSYDGEKLF
TRBV12-3/TRBV12-4	ASSIQGTGLYEQY
TRBV30	AFNNRY